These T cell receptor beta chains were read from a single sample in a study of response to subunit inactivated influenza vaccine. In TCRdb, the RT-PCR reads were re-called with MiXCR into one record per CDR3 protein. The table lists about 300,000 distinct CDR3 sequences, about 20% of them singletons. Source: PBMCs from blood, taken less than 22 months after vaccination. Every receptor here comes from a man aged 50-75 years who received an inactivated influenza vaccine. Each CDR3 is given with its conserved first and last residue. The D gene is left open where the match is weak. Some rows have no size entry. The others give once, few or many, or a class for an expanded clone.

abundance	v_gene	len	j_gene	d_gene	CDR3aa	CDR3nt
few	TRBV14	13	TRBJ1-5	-	CASSQAGNQPQHF	TGTGCCAGCAGCCAAGCAGGAAATCAGCCCCAGCATTTT
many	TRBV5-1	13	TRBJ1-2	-	CASSLVQEAGYTF	TGCGCCAGCAGCTTGGTACAGGAGGCCGGCTACACCTTC
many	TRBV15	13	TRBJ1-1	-	CATSRDFNTEAFF	TGTGCCACCAGCAGAGATTTCAACACTGAAGCTTTCTTT
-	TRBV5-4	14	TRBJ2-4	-	CASSLWGGKNIQYF	TGTGCCAGCAGCTTGTGGGGCGGCAAAAACATTCAGTACTTC
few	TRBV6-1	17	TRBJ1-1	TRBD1	CASSHSSTGTGNTEAFF	TGTGCCAGCAGCCATAGCAGTACCGGGACAGGGAACACTGAAGCTTTCTTT
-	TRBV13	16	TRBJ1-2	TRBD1	CASSRPHRTGQGGYTF	TGTGCCAGCAGCCGACCGCACAGGACAGGGCAGGGTGGCTACACCTTC
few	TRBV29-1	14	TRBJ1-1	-	CSTGIGQRGAEAFF	TGCAGCACGGGGATCGGCCAACGGGGGGCTGAAGCTTTCTTT
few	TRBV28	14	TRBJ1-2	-	CASSPSMWSYGYTF	TGTGCCAGCAGTCCCTCAATGTGGTCGTATGGCTACACCTTC
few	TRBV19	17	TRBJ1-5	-	CASRIKTADYSNQPQHF	TGTGCCAGTAGGATTAAAACAGCAGATTATAGCAATCAGCCCCAGCATTTT
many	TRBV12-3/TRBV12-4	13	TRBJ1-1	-	CASRGQVNTEAFF	TGTGCCAGCAGGGGTCAGGTGAACACTGAAGCTTTCTTT
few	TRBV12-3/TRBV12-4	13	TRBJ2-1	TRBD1	CASSPGGNGEQFF	TGTGCCAGCAGTCCAGGGGGAAACGGTGAGCAGTTCTTC
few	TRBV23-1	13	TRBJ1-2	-	CARRGEGREGYTF	TGCGCCAGACGGGGTGAGGGGCGGGAAGGCTACACCTTC
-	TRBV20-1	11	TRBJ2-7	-	CSASPRDEQYF	TGCAGTGCCTCCCCCAGGGACGAGCAGTACTTC
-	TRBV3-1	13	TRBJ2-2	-	CASSQRWTGELFF	TGTGCCAGCAGCCAACGGTGGACCGGGGAGCTGTTTTTT
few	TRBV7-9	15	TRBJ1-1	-	CASSLALGRATEAFF	TGTGCCAGCAGCTTAGCGCTTGGCCGGGCTACTGAAGCTTTCTTT
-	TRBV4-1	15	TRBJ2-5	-	CASSQSPGLGETQYF	TGCGCCAGCAGCCAGAGCCCGGGCTTAGGAGAGACCCAGTACTTC
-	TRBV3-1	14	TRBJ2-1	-	CASSQVSGSNERFF	TGTGCCAGCAGCCAAGTATCAGGGAGCAATGAGCGGTTCTTC
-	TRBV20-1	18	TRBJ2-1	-	CSASQLSRGRLYYNEQFF	TGCAGTGCTAGTCAGTTGTCTCGCGGCCGCCTTTACTACAATGAGCAGTTCTTC
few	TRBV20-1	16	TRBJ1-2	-	CSAPAINRGRNYGYTF	TGCAGTGCCCCTGCAATCAACCGGGGGCGCAACTATGGCTACACCTTC
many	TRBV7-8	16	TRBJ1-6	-	CASSTSKWGNNSPLHF	TGTGCCAGCAGCACATCTAAGTGGGGTAATAATTCACCCCTCCACTTT
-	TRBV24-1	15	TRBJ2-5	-	CATSDLRDKQETQYF	TGTGCCACCAGTGATTTGAGGGACAAGCAAGAGACCCAGTACTTC